This entry lists 21 T cell receptor beta chains sequenced from one sample in a study of cytomegalovirus exposure and HLA in healthy donors. 60 Vbeta and 13 Jbeta primers were used in PCR. TCRdb's table, derived via immunoSEQ multiplex PCR, lists solely in-frame clones and lacks some. The sample is made up of 70,000 or so clones, and the top ten hold 2.5% to 3% of it. Sequenced: PBMCs. The receptor source for this set is a middle-aged man in good health and CMV-seronegative.

The CDR3 DNA reads TGTGCCAGCAGCCCCAGCTACGAGCAGTACTTC. Protein sequence: CASSPSYEQYF. V usage is TRBV7-9 and J usage is TRBJ2-7; D gene ambiguous. Trimming took off 5 bases at V and 3 bases at J, with 5 bases between the two ends. The CDR3 contains 11 residues. Germline V gene data show CDR1 as SEHNR and CDR2 as FQNEAQ (reference sequence).

The chain recombines TRBV4-2 with TRBJ1-1; TRBD1 aligns across 9 bases. The length of the CDR3 is 14 residues. After removal of 1 base from V and 6 bases from J, the junction contained 3 bases not matched to a gene. In germline, CDR1 is LGHNA, CDR2 YNFKEQ. DNA for the CDR3: TGTGCCAGCAGCCAAGGACAGGGGGGACCTGAAGCTTTCTTT. It yields the protein CASSQGQGGPEAFF.

The V call is TRBV4-1, the J call TRBJ2-7, with D perhaps TRBD1 (6 bases). V was clipped by 1 base and J by 2 bases, with 12 bases between them. Germline-derived CDR1 and CDR2 are MGHRA and YSYEKL. CDR3 length equals 15 residues. Here the CDR3 reads CASSQVKGVTYEQYF. The CDR3 coding sequence is TGCGCCAGCAGCCAAGTAAAGGGGGTCACCTACGAGCAGTACTTC.

The V and J genes are TRBV2 and TRBJ2-3; the match to TRBD2 covers 11 bases. The V gene's germline CDR1 is SNHLY and CDR2 FYNNEI. CDR3 length: 16 amino acids. With V trimmed by 6 bases and J by 5 bases, 10 bases remained unmatched. The DNA for the CDR3 is TGTGCCAGCAGGGAAACTAGCGGGGGAATTGGAGATACGCAGTATTTT. Encoded protein: CASRETSGGIGDTQYF.

The V and J genes are TRBV9 and TRBJ2-2; D not resolved. V lost 0 bases and J 1 base, leaving 7 bases between the germline ends. This CDR3 spans 15 amino acids. Germline V gene lookup returns CDR1 SGDLS and CDR2 YYNGEE. The DNA of the CDR3 is TGTGCCAGCAGCGTAGTTGGCGGGAACACCGGGGAGCTGTTTTTT. Its protein is CASSVVGGNTGELFF.

J is TRBJ2-7 and V is TRBV7-2; TRBD1 agrees at 8 bases. Trimming removed 5 bases from V and 1 base from J; junction bases left unmatched: 13. Germline loops: CDR1 SGHTA, CDR2 FQGNSA. The CDR3 extends over 17 amino acids. The CDR3 region is CASSPRSDRGFSYEQYF. The DNA for the CDR3 is TGTGCCAGCAGCCCCCGATCCGACAGGGGTTTTTCCTACGAGCAGTACTTC.

The chain employs TRBV7-3 and TRBJ2-1; TRBD2 agrees at 10 bases. The germline gives CDR1 SGHTA, CDR2 FQGTGA. This CDR3 spans 15 amino acids. The V segment lost 5 bases and the J segment 6 bases; nucleotides outside the gene matches: 7. The CDR3 reads CASSPPSGGTNEQFF. The CDR3 coding sequence is TGTGCCAGCAGCCCCCCTAGCGGGGGTACCAATGAGCAGTTCTTC.

V is TRBV6-5 and J is TRBJ2-7; TRBD2 agrees at 9 bases. The CDR3 covers 15 residues. Germline V CDR1 and CDR2: MNHEY, SVGAGI. The V segment lost 6 bases and the J segment 4 bases; nucleotides outside the gene matches: 10. CDR3 nucleotides: TGTGCCAGCAGATACCTGACTAGCGGAGGATACGAGCAGTACTTC. Encoded protein: CASRYLTSGGYEQYF.

This chain connects TRBV13 to TRBJ1-2, with a possible D match to TRBD1 (6 bases). The CDR3 spans 15 residues. The germline gives CDR1 PRHDT, CDR2 FYEKMQ (reference sequence). Deletions cut 5 bases from V and 6 bases from J, with 19 bases between. In DNA, the CDR3 is TGTGCCAGCAGCCCTATACAGGGCGACCTACATGGCTACACCTTC. Protein sequence: CASSPIQGDLHGYTF.

The chain has TRBV7-9 and TRBJ2-2, with 8 nucleotides matching TRBD1. There are 18 residues in the CDR3. V shed 5 bases and J 3 bases; nucleotides not matched to a gene: 14. Per germline, CDR1 SEHNR and CDR2 FQNEAQ (reference sequence). The CDR3 is CASSPPRRDRRYTGELFF. CDR3 coding DNA: TGTGCCAGCAGCCCCCCCCGCCGGGACAGGCGATACACCGGGGAGCTGTTTTTT.

The genes are TRBV6-5 and TRBJ2-5, with a tentative D call TRBD1 (5 bases). This CDR3 region has 16 residues. V lost 2 bases and J 0 bases, leaving 13 bases between the germline ends. Germline V lookup: CDR1 MNHEY, CDR2 SVGAGI. CDR3 protein: CASSYIGPDNQETQYF. The CDR3 nucleotides are TGTGCCAGCAGTTACATCGGACCGGACAACCAAGAGACCCAGTACTTC.

This sequence joins TRBV5-4 and TRBJ1-2; TRBD1 is a possible D gene (5 bases). The germline gives CDR1 SGHNT, CDR2 YYREEE (reference sequence). With 2 bases removed from V and 5 bases from J, the gap between germline ends came to 16 bases. The length of the CDR3 is 15 residues. CDR3 loop: CASSLGLGHRYGYTF. The CDR3 DNA reads as TGTGCCAGCAGCTTAGGTTTGGGGCATAGGTATGGCTACACCTTC.

CDR3 region: CASSQGAGTLKMYQETQYF. CDR3 sequence (DNA): TGCGCCAGCAGCCAAGGGGCAGGCACACTTAAAATGTACCAAGAGACCCAGTACTTC. The rearrangement links TRBV4-1 to TRBJ2-5; no reliable D call. The V end was cut by 1 base, the J end by 0 bases, with 21 bases between. The CDR3 runs 19 residues. Germline-derived CDR1 and CDR2 are MGHRA and YSYEKL.

The rearrangement uses TRBV7-9 and TRBJ2-7, with D possibly matching TRBD1 (6 bases). This CDR3 comprises 15 residues. The germline CDR1 and CDR2 sequences are SEHNR and FQNEAQ (reference sequence). The V and J ends lost 8 bases and 1 base respectively, with 18 bases between them. The CDR3 region has the DNA TGTGCCAGCTGGGGGCTAGGGACGGATTCCTACGAGCAGTACTTC. It yields the protein CASWGLGTDSYEQYF.

The V call is TRBV30, the J call TRBJ2-5; 10 bases line up with TRBD1. Unmatched junction bases numbered 10, after V lost 5 bases and J lost 4 bases. CDR1 and CDR2 from the germline V gene are GTSNPN and SVGIG (reference sequence). This CDR3 has 15 amino acids. The CDR3 loop is CAWDLGQGMVETQYF. CDR3 bases: TGTGCCTGGGACCTGGGACAGGGGATGGTAGAGACCCAGTACTTC.

The chain couples TRBV2 to TRBJ2-1; TRBD2 agrees at 11 bases. The CDR3 has 15 residues. The junction had 7 bases not matched to a gene; V was cut back by 5 bases and J by 7 bases. Germline V CDR1 and CDR2: SNHLY, FYNNEI. CDR3 region: CASSLAGGLRNEQFF. The CDR3 DNA is TGTGCCAGCAGTTTAGCGGGGGGGCTTCGTAATGAGCAGTTCTTC.

The CDR3 sequence: CASSPGTGRNEKLFF. The CDR3 DNA reads as TGTGCCAGCAGCCCCGGGACAGGACGAAATGAAAAACTGTTTTTT. The rearrangement joins TRBV5-6 to TRBJ1-4; 8 bases are shared with TRBD1. This CDR3 region has 15 residues. V gave up 4 bases and J gave up 5 bases; unmatched junction bases: 7. CDR1 is SGHDT and CDR2 is YYEEEE in the germline V gene.

The chain couples TRBV10-3 to TRBJ2-3, with D unresolved. CDR1 is ENHRY, CDR2 SYGVKD, per germline. The V end was cut by 3 bases, the J end by 4 bases, with 11 bases between. CDR3 length: 14 residues. The CDR3 nucleotides read TGTGCCATCAGTGACCCCCGAGGAGCAGATACGCAGTATTTT. It is translated as CAISDPRGADTQYF.

The V and J genes are TRBV19 and TRBJ2-5; D possibly corresponds to TRBD2 (7 bases). Germline V gives CDR1 LNHDA, CDR2 SQIVND (reference sequence). Between the trimmed V and J ends, which lost 3 bases and 5 bases, there was a span of 16 bases. The CDR3 length is 15 residues. The CDR3 protein is CASSIGGALRETQYF. The CDR3 bases are TGTGCCAGTAGTATTGGGGGGGCGCTGCGGGAGACCCAGTACTTC.

The chain carries TRBV9 and TRBJ2-2; 15 nucleotides agree with TRBD2. The V gene's germline CDR1 is SGDLS and CDR2 YYNGEE. The length of the CDR3 is 21 residues. Unmatched junction bases numbered 16, after V lost 0 bases and J lost 7 bases. In DNA form, the CDR3 reads TGTGCCAGCAGCGTAGCCCCTAAGACGGGACTAGCGGGGGGTTTAGGCGGGGAGCTGTTTTTT. Amino acid sequence: CASSVAPKTGLAGGLGGELFF. Variable domain in full (rest from reference TRBV9 and TRBJ2-2): DSGVTQTPKHLITATGQRVTLRCSPRSGDLSVYWYQQSLDQGLQFLIQYYNGEERAKGNILERFSAQQFPDLHSELNLSSLELGDSALYFCASSVAPKTGLAGGLGGELFFGEGSRLTVL.

This sequence joins TRBV13 and TRBJ1-2; no clear D gene. The CDR3 covers 13 residues. Germline-derived CDR1 and CDR2 are PRHDT and FYEKMQ (reference sequence). The ends were cut back, 5 bases at V and 7 bases at J, with 14 bases in the middle. As DNA, the CDR3 is TGTGCCAGCAGCCCAAAGACAAGCCCTGGCTACACCTTC. This encodes CASSPKTSPGYTF.